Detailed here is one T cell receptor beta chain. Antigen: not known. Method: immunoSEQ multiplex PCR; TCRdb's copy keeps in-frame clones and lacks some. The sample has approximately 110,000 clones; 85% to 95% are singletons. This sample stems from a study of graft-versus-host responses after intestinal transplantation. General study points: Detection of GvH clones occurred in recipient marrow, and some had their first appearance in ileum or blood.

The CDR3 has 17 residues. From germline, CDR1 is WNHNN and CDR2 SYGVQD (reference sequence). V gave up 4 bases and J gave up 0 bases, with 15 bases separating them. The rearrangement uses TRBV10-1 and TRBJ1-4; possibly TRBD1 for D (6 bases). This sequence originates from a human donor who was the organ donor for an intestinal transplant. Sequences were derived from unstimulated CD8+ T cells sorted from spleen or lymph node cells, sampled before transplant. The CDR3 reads CASSAPGHTATNEKLFF. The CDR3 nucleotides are TGCGCCAGCAGTGCGCCGGGACATACGGCAACTAATGAAAAACTGTTTTTT.